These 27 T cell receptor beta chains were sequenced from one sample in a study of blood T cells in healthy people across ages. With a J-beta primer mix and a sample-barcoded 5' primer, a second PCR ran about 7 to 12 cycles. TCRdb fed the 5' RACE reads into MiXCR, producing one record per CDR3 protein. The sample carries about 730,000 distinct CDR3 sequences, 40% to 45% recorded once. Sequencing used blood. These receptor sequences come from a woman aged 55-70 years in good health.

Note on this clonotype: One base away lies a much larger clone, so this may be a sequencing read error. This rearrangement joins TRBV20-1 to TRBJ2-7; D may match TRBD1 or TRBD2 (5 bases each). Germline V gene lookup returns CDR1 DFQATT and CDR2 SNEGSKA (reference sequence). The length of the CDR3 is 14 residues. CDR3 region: CSVRDHGGNYEQYF. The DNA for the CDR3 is TGCAGTGTTAGAGATCATGGGGGAAATTACGAGCAGTACTTC.

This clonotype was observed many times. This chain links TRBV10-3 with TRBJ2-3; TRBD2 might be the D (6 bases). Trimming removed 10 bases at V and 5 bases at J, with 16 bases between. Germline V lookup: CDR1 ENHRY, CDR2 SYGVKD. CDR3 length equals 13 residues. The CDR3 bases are TGTGCCAGCCTGGGGGGTTCCGGAGATACGCAGTATTTT. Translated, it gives CASLGGSGDTQYF.

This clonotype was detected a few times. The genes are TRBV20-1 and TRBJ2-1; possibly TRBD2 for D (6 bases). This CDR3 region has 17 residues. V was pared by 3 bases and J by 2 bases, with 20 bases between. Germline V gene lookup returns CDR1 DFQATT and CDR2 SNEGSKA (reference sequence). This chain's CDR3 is CSASPYWGRTAYNEQFF. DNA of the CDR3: TGCAGTGCTAGTCCCTACTGGGGGAGGACCGCCTACAATGAGCAGTTCTTC.

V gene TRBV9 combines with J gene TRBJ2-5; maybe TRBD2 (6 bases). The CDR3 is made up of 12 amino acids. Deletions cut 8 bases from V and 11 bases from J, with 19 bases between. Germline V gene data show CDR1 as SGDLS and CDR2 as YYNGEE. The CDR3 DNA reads TGTGCCAGGGAGCGGAGGGGCAATGAGCAGTACTTC. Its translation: CARERRGNEQYF.

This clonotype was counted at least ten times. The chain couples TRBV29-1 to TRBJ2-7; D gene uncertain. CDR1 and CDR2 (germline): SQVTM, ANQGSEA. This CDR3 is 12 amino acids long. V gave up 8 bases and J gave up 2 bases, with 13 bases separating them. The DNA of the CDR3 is TGCAGCCCGGGCACCGTAGCCTACGAGCAGTACTTC. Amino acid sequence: CSPGTVAYEQYF.

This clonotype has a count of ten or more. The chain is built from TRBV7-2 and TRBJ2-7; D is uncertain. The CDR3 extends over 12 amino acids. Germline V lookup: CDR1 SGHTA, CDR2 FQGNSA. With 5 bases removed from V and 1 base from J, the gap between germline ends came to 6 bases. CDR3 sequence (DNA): TGTGCCAGCAGCCTAATTTCCTACGAGCAGTACTTC. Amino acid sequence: CASSLISYEQYF.

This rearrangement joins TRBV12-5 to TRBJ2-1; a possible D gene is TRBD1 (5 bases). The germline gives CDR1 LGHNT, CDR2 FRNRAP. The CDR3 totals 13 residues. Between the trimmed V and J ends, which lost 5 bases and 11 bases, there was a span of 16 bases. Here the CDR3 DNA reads TGTGCTAGTGGTAGAGACTTGCAGGGCAAGCAGTTCTTC. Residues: CASGRDLQGKQFF. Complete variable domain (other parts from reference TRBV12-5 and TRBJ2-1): DARVTQTPRHKVTEMGQEVTMRCQPILGHNTVFWYRQTMMQGLELLAYFRNRAPLDDSGMPKDRFSAEMPDATLATLKIQPSEPRDSAVYFCASGRDLQGKQFFGPGTRLTVL.

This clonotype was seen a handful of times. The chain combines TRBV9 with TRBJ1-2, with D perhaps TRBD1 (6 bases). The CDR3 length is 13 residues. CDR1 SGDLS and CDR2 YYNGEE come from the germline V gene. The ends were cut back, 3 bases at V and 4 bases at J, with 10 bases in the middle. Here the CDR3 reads CASSATGSYGYTF. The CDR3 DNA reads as TGTGCCAGCAGCGCGACAGGCTCCTATGGCTACACCTTC.

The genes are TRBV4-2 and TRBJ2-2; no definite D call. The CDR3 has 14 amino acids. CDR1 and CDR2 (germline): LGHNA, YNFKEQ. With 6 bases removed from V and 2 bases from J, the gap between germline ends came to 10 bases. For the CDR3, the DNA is TGTGCCAGCAGGGTCCGGATCAACACCGGGGAGCTGTTTTTT. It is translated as CASRVRINTGELFF.

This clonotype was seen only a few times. Here the CDR3 DNA reads TGTGCCAGCAGCCAAGTTGGGCAGTTAACGACTGAAGCTTTCTTT. Translation gives CASSQVGQLTTEAFF. The rearrangement links TRBV4-2 to TRBJ1-1; D unclear. Trimming removed 1 base from V and 5 bases from J, with 14 bases in between. Germline V CDR1 and CDR2: LGHNA, YNFKEQ. CDR3 length: 15 residues.

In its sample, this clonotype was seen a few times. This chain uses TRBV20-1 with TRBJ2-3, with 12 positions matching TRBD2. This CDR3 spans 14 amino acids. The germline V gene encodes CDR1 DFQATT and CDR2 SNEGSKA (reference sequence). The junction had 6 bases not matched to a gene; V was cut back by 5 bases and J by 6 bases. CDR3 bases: TGCAGTGCTCCCCTAGCGGGGGGGCCGGATACGCAGTATTTT. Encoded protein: CSAPLAGGPDTQYF.

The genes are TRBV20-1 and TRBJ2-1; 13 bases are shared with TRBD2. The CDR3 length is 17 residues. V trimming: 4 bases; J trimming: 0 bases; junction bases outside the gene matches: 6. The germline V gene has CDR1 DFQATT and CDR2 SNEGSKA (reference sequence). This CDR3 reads CSANPGLAGVSYNEQFF. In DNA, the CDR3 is TGCAGTGCTAACCCAGGACTAGCGGGAGTCTCCTACAATGAGCAGTTCTTC.

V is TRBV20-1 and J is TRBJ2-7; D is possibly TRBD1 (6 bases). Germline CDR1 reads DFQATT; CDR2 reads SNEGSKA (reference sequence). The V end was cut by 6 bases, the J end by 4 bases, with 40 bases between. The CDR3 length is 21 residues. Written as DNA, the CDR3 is TGCAGTGCAGCCCCTACCCTCCGAGGGACATCGTATAGCCTTAAACTATACGAGCAGTACTTC. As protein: CSAAPTLRGTSYSLKLYEQYF.

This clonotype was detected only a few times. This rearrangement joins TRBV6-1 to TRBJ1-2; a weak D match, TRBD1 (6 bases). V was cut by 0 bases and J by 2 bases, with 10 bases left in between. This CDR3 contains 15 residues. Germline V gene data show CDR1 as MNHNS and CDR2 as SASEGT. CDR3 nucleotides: TGTGCCAGCAGTGAAGCAGGTCAGGGGAACTATGGCTACACCTTC. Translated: CASSEAGQGNYGYTF.

In DNA form, the CDR3 reads TGTGCCAGCAAGGGGAGCCGGCCCTACGAGCAGTACTTC. As protein: CASKGSRPYEQYF. The V call is TRBV28, the J call TRBJ2-7; D is possibly TRBD1 or TRBD2 (5 bases each). V gave up 7 bases and J gave up 2 bases, with 12 bases separating them. This CDR3 comprises 13 residues. Germline assignment: CDR1 MDHEN and CDR2 SYDVKM.

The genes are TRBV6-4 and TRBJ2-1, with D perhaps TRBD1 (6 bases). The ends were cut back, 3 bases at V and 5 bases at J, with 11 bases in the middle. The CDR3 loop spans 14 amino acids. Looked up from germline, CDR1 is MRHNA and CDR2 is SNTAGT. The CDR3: CASSDLQGHNEQFF. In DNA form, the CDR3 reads TGTGCCAGCAGTGATTTACAGGGACACAATGAGCAGTTCTTC.

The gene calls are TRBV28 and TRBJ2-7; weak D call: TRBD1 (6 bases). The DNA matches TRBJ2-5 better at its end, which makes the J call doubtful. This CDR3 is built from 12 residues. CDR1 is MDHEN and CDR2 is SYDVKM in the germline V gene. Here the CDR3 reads CASRGAGETQYF. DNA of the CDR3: TGTGCCAGCAGGGGGGCTGGGGAGACCCAGTACTTC.

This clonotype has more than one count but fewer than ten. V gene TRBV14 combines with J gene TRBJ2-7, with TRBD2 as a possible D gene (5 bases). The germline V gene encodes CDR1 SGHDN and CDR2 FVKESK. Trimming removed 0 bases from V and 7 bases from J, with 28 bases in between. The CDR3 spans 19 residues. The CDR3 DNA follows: TGTGCCAGCAGCCAAGATGGAATCCTTCGATATTCGGGGTACAATGAGCAGTACTTC. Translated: CASSQDGILRYSGYNEQYF.

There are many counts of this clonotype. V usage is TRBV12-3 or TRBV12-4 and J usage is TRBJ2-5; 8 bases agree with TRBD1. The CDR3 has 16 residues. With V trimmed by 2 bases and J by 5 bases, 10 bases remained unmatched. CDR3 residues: CASSLMLRTGLETQYF. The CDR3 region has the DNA TGTGCCAGCAGTTTAATGTTACGGACAGGGTTGGAGACCCAGTACTTC.

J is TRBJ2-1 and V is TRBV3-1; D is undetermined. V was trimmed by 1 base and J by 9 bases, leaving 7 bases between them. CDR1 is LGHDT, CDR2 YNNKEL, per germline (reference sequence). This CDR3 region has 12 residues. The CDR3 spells CASSQGPTEQFF. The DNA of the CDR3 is TGTGCCAGCAGCCAAGGCCCTACTGAGCAGTTCTTC.

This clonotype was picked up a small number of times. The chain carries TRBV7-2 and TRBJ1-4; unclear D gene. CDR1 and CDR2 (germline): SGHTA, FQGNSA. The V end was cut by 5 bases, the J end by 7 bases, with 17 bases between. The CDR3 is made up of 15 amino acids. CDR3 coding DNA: TGTGCCAGCAGCATTTCAGGTGGTTTTGGTGAAAAACTGTTTTTT. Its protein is CASSISGGFGEKLFF.

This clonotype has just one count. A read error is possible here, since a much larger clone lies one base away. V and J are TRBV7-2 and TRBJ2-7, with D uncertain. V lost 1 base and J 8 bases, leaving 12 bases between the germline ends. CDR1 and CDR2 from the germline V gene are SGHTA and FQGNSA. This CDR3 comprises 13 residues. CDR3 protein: CASSLEASRKQYF. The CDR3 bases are TGTGCCAGCAGCTTAGAAGCCAGCCGCAAGCAGTACTTC.

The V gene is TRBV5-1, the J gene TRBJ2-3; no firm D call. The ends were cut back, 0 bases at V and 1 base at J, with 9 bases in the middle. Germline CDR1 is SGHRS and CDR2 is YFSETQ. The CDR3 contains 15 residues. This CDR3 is CASSLEGSRTDTQYF. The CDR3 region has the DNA TGCGCCAGCAGCTTGGAGGGCAGTCGCACAGATACGCAGTATTTT.

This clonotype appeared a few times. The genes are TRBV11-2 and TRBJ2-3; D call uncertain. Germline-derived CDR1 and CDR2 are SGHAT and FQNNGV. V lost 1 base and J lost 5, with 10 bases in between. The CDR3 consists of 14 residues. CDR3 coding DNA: TGTGCCAGCAGCTTAGTGGGTACCTTAGATACGCAGTATTTT. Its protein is CASSLVGTLDTQYF.

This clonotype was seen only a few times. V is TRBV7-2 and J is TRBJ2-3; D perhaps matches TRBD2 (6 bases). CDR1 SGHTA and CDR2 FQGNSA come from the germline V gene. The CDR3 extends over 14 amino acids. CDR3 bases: TGTGCTTCGGGGCGGGACCGTGGCACAGATACGCAGTATTTT. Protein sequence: CASGRDRGTDTQYF.

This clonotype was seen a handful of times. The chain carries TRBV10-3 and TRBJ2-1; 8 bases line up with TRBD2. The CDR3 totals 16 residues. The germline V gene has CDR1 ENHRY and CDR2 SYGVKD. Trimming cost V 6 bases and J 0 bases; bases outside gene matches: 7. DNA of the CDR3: TGTGCCATCAGGGTAGATAGCGGGGCCTCCTACAATGAGCAGTTCTTC. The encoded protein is CAIRVDSGASYNEQFF.

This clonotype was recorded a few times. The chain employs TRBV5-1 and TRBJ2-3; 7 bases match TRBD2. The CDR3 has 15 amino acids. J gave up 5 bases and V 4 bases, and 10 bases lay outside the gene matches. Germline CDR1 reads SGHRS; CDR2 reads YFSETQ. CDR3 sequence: CASSLSGGGGDTQYF. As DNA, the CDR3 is TGCGCCAGCAGCCTTTCGGGCGGGGGAGGAGATACGCAGTATTTT.